Listed here are 5 T cell receptor beta chains from one sample, sequenced in a study of shared clonotypes between healthy human individuals. Some clones are missing from TCRdb's copy, which holds only in-frame ones; the method was immunoSEQ multiplex PCR. The sample records over a million clones, roughly 96% being singletons. Sequences were obtained from naive CD4+ T cells sorted from blood. Described subset: CD45RA+ positively selected. Receptors originate from a man aged 30 to 45 in good health.

The chain carries TRBV7-9 and TRBJ2-7; D is unclear. V was pared by 2 bases and J by 0 bases, with 5 bases between. In germline, CDR1 is SEHNR, CDR2 FQNEAQ (reference sequence). This CDR3 contains 13 residues. This CDR3 is CASSLSASYEQYF. CDR3 in DNA: TGTGCCAGCAGCTTAAGCGCCTCCTACGAGCAGTACTTC.

The chain joins TRBV27 to TRBJ1-5, with TRBD1 matching 8 bases. This CDR3 comprises 16 residues. Trimming took 5 bases from V and 6 from J; bases not matched to a gene: 12. In germline, CDR1 is MNHEY, CDR2 SMNVEV (reference sequence). The CDR3 DNA sequence: TGTGCCAGCAGTCTACAGGGGGGAACGAGGTTTCAGCCCCAGCATTTT. It translates to CASSLQGGTRFQPQHF.

The CDR3 DNA is TGTGCCAGCAGCGTAGCTGGAGCAGGGGTATCTGGGGCTGAAGCTTTCTTT. Translated: CASSVAGAGVSGAEAFF. The rearrangement joins TRBV9 to TRBJ1-1; perhaps TRBD1 as D (6 bases). The V end was cut by 0 bases, the J end by 6 bases, with 21 bases between. The length of the CDR3 is 17 residues. Germline values: CDR1 SGDLS, CDR2 YYNGEE.

The CDR3 nucleotides read TGCGCCAGCAGTGAAAATTCCCTCTTCGTCAAGGACGAGCAGTACTTC. Translating it yields CASSENSLFVKDEQYF. The V gene is TRBV10-1, the J gene TRBJ2-7; D is undetermined. V was pared by 3 bases and J by 5 bases, with 20 bases between. The CDR3 loop spans 16 amino acids. Germline V gene lookup returns CDR1 WNHNN and CDR2 SYGVQD (reference sequence).

This chain links TRBV29-1 with TRBJ2-3; TRBD2 aligns across 7 bases. Germline CDR1 reads SQVTM; CDR2 reads ANQGSEA. Trimming cost V 6 bases and J 1 base; bases outside gene matches: 7. The CDR3 covers 14 residues. The CDR3 DNA is TGCAGCGTGTTGGGACTACGAGGCACAGATACGCAGTATTTT. Translated, it gives CSVLGLRGTDTQYF.